A single sample is the source of the 13 T cell receptor beta chains below, sequenced in a study of identical twins. In TCRdb, the 5' RACE reads were re-called with MiXCR into one record per CDR3 protein. The table lists hundreds of thousands of distinct CDR3 sequences, around 8% of them singletons. This same sample was also taken into another study, of yellow fever vaccine responses in identical twins.

The sample taken for sequencing was memory (CD45RO+) T cells sorted from blood. The receptors here all came from a young woman in good health.

This clonotype has a count of ten or more. The chain employs TRBV28 and TRBJ2-7; D unclear. CDR3 length equals 13 residues. Germline V gene lookup returns CDR1 MDHEN and CDR2 SYDVKM. The germline V and J ends were trimmed by 3 bases and 2 bases, with 8 bases remaining between them. The CDR3 coding sequence is TGTGCCAGCAGTTTTCGGGTTCCCTACGAGCAGTACTTC. Protein: CASSFRVPYEQYF.

This clonotype was recorded at least ten times. The gene calls are TRBV6-6 and TRBJ1-2; TRBD1 might be the D (6 bases). The CDR3 contains 12 residues. Germline-derived CDR1 and CDR2 are MNHNY and SVGAGI (reference sequence). V lost 8 bases and J lost 7, with 14 bases in between. The CDR3 region is CASVSGVSGYTF. CDR3 bases: TGTGCCAGCGTGTCAGGGGTTAGTGGCTACACCTTC.

This clonotype appeared a few times. The rearrangement joins TRBV6-2 or TRBV6-3 to TRBJ2-5, with 7 bases fitting TRBD1. The germline gives CDR1 MNHEY, CDR2 SVGEGT. There are 15 residues in the CDR3. J lost 6 bases, V lost 1 base, and 8 bases had no gene match. This CDR3 is CASSYLPGGMKTQYF. The CDR3 region has the DNA TGTGCCAGCAGTTACTTACCAGGGGGTATGAAGACCCAGTACTTC.

This clonotype was seen many times. V gene TRBV12-3 or TRBV12-4 combines with J gene TRBJ2-1; D not certain. This CDR3 comprises 13 residues. Trimming took 4 bases from V and 5 from J, leaving 9 bases between them. The chain's CDR3 is CASSSFIHNEQFF. The CDR3 nucleotides are TGTGCCAGCAGTTCTTTCATTCACAATGAGCAGTTCTTC.

The chain combines TRBV28 with TRBJ1-2; 9 nucleotides align to TRBD1. The CDR3 length is 18 residues. The V gene's germline CDR1 is MDHEN and CDR2 SYDVKM. J lost 4 bases, V lost 5 bases, and 17 bases had no gene match. CDR3 amino acids: CASSLSHRGTGSSYGYTF. The CDR3 DNA follows: TGTGCCAGCAGTCTCTCCCATAGGGGGACAGGGAGTAGCTATGGCTACACCTTC.

This clonotype was detected ten times or more. The chain employs TRBV12-3 or TRBV12-4 and TRBJ2-3; 8 nucleotides agree with TRBD2. The CDR3 is made up of 19 amino acids. The V segment lost 1 base and the J segment 2 bases; nucleotides outside the gene matches: 14. For the CDR3, the DNA is TGTGCCAGCAGTTTAGGATTCGAGCGGGGGAAGCATTTCACAGATACGCAGTATTTT. This codes for CASSLGFERGKHFTDTQYF.

The table lists this clonotype with a few counts. The V call is TRBV20-1, the J call TRBJ2-3; unclear D gene. V was trimmed by 2 bases and J by 4 bases, leaving 7 bases between them. The CDR3 spans 12 residues. Germline V gene sequence: CDR1 DFQATT, CDR2 SNEGSKA (reference sequence). The CDR3 region has the DNA TGCAGTGCTAGATGGCACGCAGATACGCAGTATTTT. Translating it yields CSARWHADTQYF.

V usage is TRBV21-1 and J usage is TRBJ2-1; the table gives TRBD2 as D, unverified against the DNA. TRBV21-1 is an annotated pseudogene. The CDR3 is made up of 15 amino acids. The CDR3, as DNA: TGTGCCAGCGCCCCGGGAGCGGGAGTTTACAATGAGCAGTTCTTC. Protein: CASAPGAGVYNEQFF.

Many counts were recorded for this clonotype. The genes are TRBV20-1 and TRBJ2-3, with 7 bases matching TRBD1. Germline CDR1 and CDR2: DFQATT and SNEGSKA (reference sequence). This CDR3 is built from 14 residues. The junction had 4 bases not matched to a gene; V was cut back by 0 bases and J by 4 bases. The CDR3 bases are TGCAGTGCTAGAGATCCCACAGGGGCAGATACGCAGTATTTT. It encodes CSARDPTGADTQYF.

V is TRBV11-3 and J is TRBJ2-3; D is possibly TRBD2 (6 bases). CDR1 is SGHNT and CDR2 is YENEEA in the germline V gene. This CDR3 region has 15 residues. V was trimmed by 5 bases and J by 3 bases, leaving 15 bases between them. CDR3 sequence (DNA): TGTGCCAGCAGCATGCGGGATAACGGGACAGATACGCAGTATTTT. Its translation: CASSMRDNGTDTQYF. The whole variable domain, remainder taken from reference TRBV11-3 and TRBJ2-3, is EAGVVQSPRYKIIEKKQPVAFWCNPISGHNTLYWYLQNLGQGPELLIRYENEEAVDDSQLPKDRFSAERLKGVDSTLKIQPAELGDSAVYLCASSMRDNGTDTQYFGPGTRLTVL.

This clonotype appeared a few times. V gene TRBV15 combines with J gene TRBJ1-6; D unclear. Germline lookup yields CDR1 LNHNV and CDR2 YYDKDF (reference sequence). This CDR3 has 16 amino acids. Trimming left V 0 bases short and J 8 bases short, with 14 bases between. The CDR3 loop reads CATSRDGWGVDSPLHF. The CDR3 nucleotides read TGTGCCACCAGCAGAGATGGATGGGGAGTCGATTCACCCCTCCACTTT. Complete variable domain (other parts from reference TRBV15 and TRBJ1-6): DAMVIQNPRYQVTQFGKPVTLSCSQTLNHNVMYWYQQKSSQAPKLLFHYYDKDFNNEADTPDNFQSRRPNTSFCFLDIRSPGLGDTAMYLCATSRDGWGVDSPLHFGNGTRLTVT.

This clonotype was detected only a few times. The rearrangement uses TRBV28 and TRBJ1-5; tentative D call: TRBD1 (5 bases). Trimming left V 7 bases short and J 0 bases short, with 13 bases between. Per the germline V gene, CDR1 is MDHEN and CDR2 is SYDVKM. The CDR3 has 15 amino acids. As DNA, the CDR3 is TGTGCCAGCAACCGCAGACAGATTAGCAATCAGCCCCAGCATTTT. Protein: CASNRRQISNQPQHF.

This chain connects TRBV7-3 to TRBJ2-1; possibly TRBD2 for D (7 bases). Germline loops: CDR1 SGHTA, CDR2 FQGTGA. The CDR3 contains 17 residues. Trimming cost V 8 bases and J 0 bases, with 20 bases left between them. This CDR3 is CASSIGGATSSYNEQFF. Here the CDR3 DNA reads TGTGCCAGCTCCATTGGGGGGGCCACGAGCTCCTACAATGAGCAGTTCTTC.